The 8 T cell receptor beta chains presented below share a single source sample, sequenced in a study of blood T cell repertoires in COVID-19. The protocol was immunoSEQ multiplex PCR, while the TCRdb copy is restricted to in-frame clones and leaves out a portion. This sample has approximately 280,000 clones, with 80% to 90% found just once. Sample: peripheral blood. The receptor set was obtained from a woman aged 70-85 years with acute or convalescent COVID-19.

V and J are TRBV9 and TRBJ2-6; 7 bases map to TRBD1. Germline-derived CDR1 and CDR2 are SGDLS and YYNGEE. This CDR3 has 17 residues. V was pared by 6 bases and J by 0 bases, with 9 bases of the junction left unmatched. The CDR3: CASTTWTGCSGANVLTF. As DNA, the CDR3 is TGTGCCAGCACCACATGGACAGGTTGCTCTGGGGCCAACGTCCTGACTTTC.

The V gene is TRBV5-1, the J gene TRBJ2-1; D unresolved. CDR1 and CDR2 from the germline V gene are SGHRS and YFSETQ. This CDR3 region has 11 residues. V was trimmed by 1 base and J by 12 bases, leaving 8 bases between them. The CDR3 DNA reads TGCGCCAGCAGCTTGAGCACGGGGCAGTTCTTC. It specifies CASSLSTGQFF.

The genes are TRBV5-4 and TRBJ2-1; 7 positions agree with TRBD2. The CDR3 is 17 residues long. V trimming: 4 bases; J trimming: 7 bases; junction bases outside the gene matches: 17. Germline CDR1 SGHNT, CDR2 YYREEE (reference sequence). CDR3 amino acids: CASSGGAKGGGRNEQFF. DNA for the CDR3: TGTGCCAGCAGCGGCGGGGCGAAGGGCGGGGGTAGGAATGAGCAGTTCTTC.

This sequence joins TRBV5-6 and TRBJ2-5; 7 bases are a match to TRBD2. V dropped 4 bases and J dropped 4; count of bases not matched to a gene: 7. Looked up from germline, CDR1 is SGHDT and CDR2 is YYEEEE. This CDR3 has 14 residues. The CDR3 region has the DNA TGTGCCAGCAGCCTCGGGACTACGGCAGAGACCCAGTACTTC. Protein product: CASSLGTTAETQYF.

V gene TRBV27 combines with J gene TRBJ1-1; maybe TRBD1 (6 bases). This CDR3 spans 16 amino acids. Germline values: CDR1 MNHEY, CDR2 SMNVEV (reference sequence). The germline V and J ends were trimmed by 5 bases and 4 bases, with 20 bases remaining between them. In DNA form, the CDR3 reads TGTGCCAGCAGTCCCTCGGGGCAGAGGGGGAGCACTGAAGCTTTCTTT. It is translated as CASSPSGQRGSTEAFF.

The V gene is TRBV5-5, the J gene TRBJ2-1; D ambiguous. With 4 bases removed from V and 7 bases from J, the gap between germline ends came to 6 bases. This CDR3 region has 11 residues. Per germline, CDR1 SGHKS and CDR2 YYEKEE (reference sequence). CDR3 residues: CASSGRNEQFF. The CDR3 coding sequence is TGTGCCAGCAGCGGCAGGAATGAGCAGTTCTTC.

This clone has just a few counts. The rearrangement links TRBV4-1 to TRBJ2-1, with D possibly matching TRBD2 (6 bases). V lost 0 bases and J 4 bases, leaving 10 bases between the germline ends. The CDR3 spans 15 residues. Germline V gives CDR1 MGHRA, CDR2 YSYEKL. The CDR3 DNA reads TGCGCCAGCAGCCAAGAAGGCCGGGAGTACAATGAGCAGTTCTTC. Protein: CASSQEGREYNEQFF.

The CDR3 loop reads CASSILWASTDTQYF. CDR3 nucleotide sequence: TGTGCCAGTAGTATTCTGTGGGCTAGCACAGATACGCAGTATTTT. V gene TRBV19 combines with J gene TRBJ2-3; D remains ambiguous. The CDR3 totals 15 residues. Germline V gene data show CDR1 as LNHDA and CDR2 as SQIVND (reference sequence). Between the trimmed V and J ends, which lost 3 bases and 0 bases, there was a span of 10 bases.